The present T cell receptor (beta chain) was sequenced within a study of blood T cell repertoires in COVID-19. About the study: Donors in the United States, Italy and Spain gave samples during acute or convalescent COVID-19.

Assay used: immunoSEQ multiplex PCR; TCRdb lists only in-frame clones, some missing. The table includes approximately 140,000 clones, 88% detected once. The receptor's source is a human donor in a cohort sampled during active COVID-19. The sequencing input was peripheral blood.

This CDR3 is CASSLRTGPNTEAFF. The CDR3 DNA reads TGTGCCAGCAGCTTAAGGACAGGACCGAACACTGAAGCTTTCTTT. V usage is TRBV7-9 and J usage is TRBJ1-1; 7 bases align to TRBD1. After removal of 2 bases from V and 1 base from J, the junction contained 4 bases not matched to a gene. Germline V CDR1 and CDR2: SEHNR, FQNEAQ (reference sequence). The CDR3 covers 15 residues.